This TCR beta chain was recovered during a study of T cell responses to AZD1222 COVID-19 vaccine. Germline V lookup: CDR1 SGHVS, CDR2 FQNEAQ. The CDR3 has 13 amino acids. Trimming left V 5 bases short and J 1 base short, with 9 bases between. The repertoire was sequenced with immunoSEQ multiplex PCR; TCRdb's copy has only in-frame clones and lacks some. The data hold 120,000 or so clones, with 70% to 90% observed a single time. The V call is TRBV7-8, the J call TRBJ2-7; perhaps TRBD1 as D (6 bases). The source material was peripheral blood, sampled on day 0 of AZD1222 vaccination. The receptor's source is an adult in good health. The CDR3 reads CASSVQGSYEQYF. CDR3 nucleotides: TGTGCCAGCAGCGTCCAGGGGTCCTACGAGCAGTACTTC.